What follows describes a single TCR beta chain. Its antigen is still unknown. Germline-derived CDR1 and CDR2 are SGHRS and YFSETQ. The CDR3 is 15 amino acids. Trimming left V 0 bases short and J 4 bases short, with 11 bases between. The entry originates in a study of T-cell memory formation after mild COVID-19. Overall study results and limits: CD4/CD8 balance held among clones contracting day 15 to 85, and later expanders leaned CD4+. Pre-infection memory showed some responding clones, and this suggested that cross-reactive memory joined. Contracting CD4+ clones lay largely in CM and EM, with CD8+ ones residing in EMRA.

TCRdb reprocessed the 5' RACE reads via MiXCR and lists one record per CDR3 protein. Of around 420,000 distinct CDR3 sequences listed, roughly 24% are singletons. The rearrangement joins TRBV5-1 to TRBJ2-1, with a tentative D call TRBD1 (6 bases). Material: PBMCs or a T cell subset sorted from them (not recorded which). The source of this sequence is an adult woman who had mild COVID-19 (a few samples of this study predate the infection). Cell type and time point are not known. The CDR3 is CASSLAYQGYNEQFF. Here the CDR3 DNA reads TGCGCCAGCAGCTTGGCCTATCAGGGGTACAATGAGCAGTTCTTC.